These T cell receptor beta chains were read from a single sample in a study of PD-1 blockade in classical Hodgkin lymphoma. The assay was immunoSEQ multiplex PCR, and TCRdb's table has in-frame clones only and misses some. The sample has approximately 65,000 clones, about 89% seen once. Sequenced material: peripheral blood mononuclear cells (PBMCs), taken before the fourth cycle of nivolumab. Receptor source: a human donor with classical Hodgkin lymphoma. The CDR3 runs from the conserved cysteine through the conserved F or W. Each record gives: clone size, J gene, D gene, V gene, CDR3 protein, CDR3 DNA. The D gene is left open where the match is weak. The listing skips clone size in some rows; elsewhere it reads once, few, many or a size class.

once	TRBJ2-7	.	TRBV10-3	CAIRGGAPYEQYF	TGTGCCATCAGGGGAGGCGCGCCGTACGAGCAGTACTTC
.	TRBJ1-3	.	TRBV4-1	CASSRGGLVSLGNTIYF	TGCGCCAGCAGCCGAGGGGGGCTGGTCTCCCTTGGAAACACCATATATTTT
.	TRBJ2-1	TRBD2	TRBV7-3	CASGMAGGLAYEQFF	TGTGCCAGCGGCATGGCCGGGGGACTAGCATATGAGCAGTTCTTC
.	TRBJ1-2	TRBD1	TRBV2	CASAYQGAGGYTF	TGTGCCAGCGCCTATCAGGGGGCAGGGGGCTACACCTTC
.	TRBJ2-7	TRBD1	TRBV5-6	CASSPWDSLNSYEQYF	TGTGCCAGCAGCCCCTGGGACAGCTTAAACTCCTACGAGCAGTACTTC
.	TRBJ2-5	TRBD1	TRBV6-5	CASSPNRGTQETQYF	TGTGCCAGCAGTCCAAACAGGGGAACCCAAGAGACCCAGTACTTC
.	TRBJ1-3	TRBD1	TRBV4-1	CASSPDRGYTIYF	TGCGCCAGCAGCCCCGACAGGGGTTACACCATATATTTT
.	TRBJ1-1	.	TRBV5-1	CASSLAGSTEAFF	TGCGCCAGCAGCTTGGCTGGGAGCACTGAAGCTTTCTTT
.	TRBJ1-2	.	TRBV7-8	CASSLGWQHGYTF	TGTGCCAGCAGCTTAGGTTGGCAGCATGGCTACACCTTC
.	TRBJ2-1	TRBD2	TRBV9	CASSNTSGSYNEQFF	TGTGCCAGCAGCAACACTAGCGGTTCCTACAATGAGCAGTTCTTC
.	TRBJ1-6	.	TRBV5-5	CASSLSLAYNSPLHF	TGTGCCAGCAGCTTGTCGCTCGCCTATAATTCACCCCTCCACTTT
.	TRBJ2-3	.	TRBV6-1	CASSKGRTNRVTTDTQYF	TGTGCCAGCAGTAAAGGACGTACTAACCGGGTCACCACAGATACGCAGTATTTT
once	TRBJ2-7	.	TRBV5-1	CASSLASREAYEQYF	TGCGCCAGCAGCTTGGCCTCTCGGGAAGCCTACGAGCAGTACTTC
.	TRBJ2-3	TRBD2	TRBV19	CASSPPSGGITDTQYF	TGTGCCAGTAGTCCCCCCAGCGGGGGGATCACAGATACGCAGTATTTT
.	TRBJ1-4	.	TRBV12-5	CASPPRAKWNPTNEKLFF	TGTGCTAGCCCACCACGGGCCAAGTGGAACCCAACTAATGAAAAACTGTTTTTT
.	TRBJ2-1	.	TRBV2	CASSEKSRGGEQFF	TGTGCCAGCAGTGAAAAGTCGCGGGGCGGTGAGCAGTTCTTC
.	TRBJ1-1	.	TRBV19	CASSTTLGGGDAFF	TGTGCCAGTAGTACTACCCTAGGAGGCGGTGACGCTTTCTTT
.	TRBJ1-1	.	TRBV5-1	CASSYQVGMNTEAFF	TGCGCCAGCAGCTACCAGGTTGGGATGAACACTGAAGCTTTCTTT
.	TRBJ2-5	.	TRBV15	CATSSHGGETQYF	TGTGCCACCAGCTCTCATGGTGGGGAGACCCAGTACTTC
.	TRBJ1-1	.	TRBV6-1	CASSEVLRGWTEAFF	TGTGCCAGCAGTGAAGTCCTCAGGGGTTGGACTGAAGCTTTCTTT
.	TRBJ1-2	.	TRBV18	CASSPKGTTLYGYTF	TGTGCCAGCTCACCAAAGGGGACTACCCTCTATGGCTACACCTTC
.	TRBJ2-2	.	TRBV9	CASSVDDHPNTGELFF	TGTGCCAGCAGCGTCGATGATCATCCGAACACCGGGGAGCTGTTTTTT
.	TRBJ2-7	TRBD2	TRBV10-1	CASSDRAGVNEQYF	TGCGCCAGCAGTGATAGAGCGGGGGTAAACGAGCAGTACTTC
.	TRBJ1-2	.	TRBV10-3	CAISVQGGRNYGYTF	TGTGCCATCAGTGTTCAGGGCGGGCGGAACTATGGCTACACCTTC
.	TRBJ2-7	TRBD1	TRBV13	CASSTSGTGIYEQYF	TGTGCCAGCAGCACCTCCGGGACAGGAATCTACGAGCAGTACTTC
.	TRBJ1-2	TRBD1	TRBV30	CASDRGLYGYTF	TGTGCCTCCGACAGGGGGCTGTATGGCTACACCTTC
.	TRBJ1-2	.	TRBV5-1	CASSLGGGPNGYTF	TGCGCCAGCAGCTTGGGCGGAGGGCCCAATGGCTACACCTTC
.	TRBJ2-7	TRBD1	TRBV27	CASNPGTGGNYEQYF	TGTGCCAGCAACCCGGGGACAGGGGGCAACTACGAGCAGTACTTC
.	TRBJ2-1	.	TRBV27	CASSLDSGLHEQFF	TGTGCCAGCAGCCTGGACTCTGGACTCCATGAGCAGTTCTTC
once	TRBJ2-1	.	TRBV11-3	CASSLGVDEQFF	TGTGCCAGCAGCTTAGGCGTGGATGAGCAGTTCTTC
.	TRBJ2-1	.	TRBV2	CASSGNEQFF	TGTGCCAGCAGCGGAAATGAGCAGTTCTTC
once	TRBJ1-1	.	TRBV6-6	CASGAGSGTEAFF	TGTGCCAGCGGAGCCGGTTCAGGCACTGAAGCTTTCTTT
.	TRBJ1-5	TRBD1	TRBV6-1	CASSSTGGFDQPQHF	TGTGCCAGCAGCTCAACAGGGGGCTTCGATCAGCCCCAGCATTTT
few	TRBJ1-2	.	TRBV6-1	CASTAFDGYTF	TGTGCCAGCACGGCGTTTGATGGCTACACCTTC
.	TRBJ2-7	.	TRBV7-9	CASSYEGRYEQYF	TGTGCCAGCAGCTACGAGGGAAGGTACGAGCAGTACTTC
.	TRBJ1-2	.	TRBV27	CASSPSPDRSYGYTF	TGTGCCAGCAGTCCCTCCCCGGACAGATCCTATGGCTATACCTTC
.	TRBJ2-7	.	TRBV6-5	CASSYGPSYEQYF	TGTGCCAGCAGTTACGGGCCTTCCTACGAGCAGTACTTC
.	TRBJ2-1	.	TRBV2	CASGSEEQFF	TGTGCCAGCGGGTCGGAGGAGCAGTTCTTC
.	TRBJ1-3	.	TRBV15	CATSRDLPVNTIYF	TGTGCCACCAGCAGGGATCTCCCTGTAAACACCATATATTTT
once	TRBJ1-5	TRBD1	TRBV27	CAGRPRTGLVNQPQHF	TGTGCCGGCAGACCAAGGACAGGTTTGGTCAATCAGCCCCAGCATTTT